These 31 T cell receptor beta chains were all obtained from the same sample, sequenced in a study of regulatory T cells in long-lasting Graves disease. Time point described: newly diagnosed GD, antithyroid drugs for less than 3 months. There was RNA extracted from PBMCs, and the TCR library was made from it. Investigators prepared the TCR beta libraries by applying iRepertoire HTBI primers and Arm-PCR of CDR3 regions. In TCRdb, the multiplex PCR reads were re-called with MiXCR into one record per CDR3 protein. The sample has about 620,000 distinct CDR3 sequences; about 16% are singletons. This sample also appeared in a second study, on T cells in Graves' hyperthyroidism and ophthalmopathy.

The specimen comprised peripheral blood mononuclear cells (PBMCs), sampled at new diagnosis, from a patient treated with antithyroid drugs. All receptors come from a woman aged 25 to 39 with Graves disease.

There are many counts of this clonotype. The chain carries TRBV18 and TRBJ1-5, with 7 bases aligning to TRBD1. After removal of 1 base from V and 5 bases from J, the junction contained 5 bases not matched to a gene. The CDR3 contains 15 residues. Germline CDR1 reads KGHSH; CDR2 reads LQKENI. CDR3 DNA sequence: TGTGCCAGCTCACCACAAACAGGGGTCGATCAGCCCCAGCATTTT. Translating it yields CASSPQTGVDQPQHF.

The J gene is TRBJ2-7, the V gene TRBV3-1; a possible D gene is TRBD1 (5 bases). This CDR3 spans 14 amino acids. The germline V and J ends were trimmed by 1 base and 4 bases, with 11 bases remaining between them. Germline lookup yields CDR1 LGHDT and CDR2 YNNKEL (reference sequence). The chain's CDR3 is CASSQVAGPYEQYF. CDR3 sequence (DNA): TGTGCCAGCAGCCAAGTAGCAGGGCCGTACGAGCAGTACTTC.

This clonotype has only one observation. The chain recombines TRBV30 with TRBJ1-2, with D unresolved. The CDR3 contains 14 residues. Trimming cost V 2 bases and J 0 bases, with 10 bases left between them. Germline V CDR1 and CDR2: GTSNPN, SVGIG (reference sequence). The CDR3 nucleotides read TGTGCCTGGAGTAGGGCGCGAGCTAACTATGGCTACACCTTC. Its protein product is CAWSRARANYGYTF. Filled out from reference TRBV30 and TRBJ1-2, the complete variable domain reads SQTIHQWPATLVQPVGSPLSLECTVEGTSNPNLYWYRQAAGRGLQLLFYSVGIGQISSEVPQNLSASRPQDRQFILSSKKLLLSDSGFYLCAWSRARANYGYTFGSGTRLTVV.

This chain joins TRBV10-3 and TRBJ2-6, with D possibly matching TRBD2 (6 bases). The V end was cut by 8 bases, the J end by 1 base, with 15 bases between. This CDR3 has 16 amino acids. CDR1 is ENHRY, CDR2 SYGVKD, per germline. The CDR3 is CAIGRKVLSGANVLTF. The CDR3 DNA follows: TGTGCCATCGGGAGGAAGGTACTGTCTGGGGCCAACGTCCTGACTTTC.

The DNA for the CDR3 is TGTGCCAGTAGTCCACCACATGGGCCTTTCACCGGGGAGCTGTTTTTT. Protein sequence: CASSPPHGPFTGELFF. The chain recombines TRBV19 with TRBJ2-2; D not resolved. CDR3 length: 16 amino acids. Trimming left V 5 bases short and J 4 bases short, with 17 bases between. The V gene's germline CDR1 is LNHDA and CDR2 SQIVND (reference sequence).

This clonotype is a singleton in its sample. V usage is TRBV29-1 and J usage is TRBJ2-7; D is uncertain. V lost 4 bases and J 7 bases, leaving 17 bases between the germline ends. CDR3 length: 13 residues. Germline loops: CDR1 SQVTM, CDR2 ANQGSEA. This CDR3 reads CSVGDHPVIEQYF. CDR3 DNA: TGCAGCGTTGGTGATCACCCCGTAATAGAGCAGTACTTC.

The sample holds a few counts of this clonotype. J is TRBJ1-2 and V is TRBV29-1; unclear D gene. CDR3 length: 11 amino acids. The V gene's germline CDR1 is SQVTM and CDR2 ANQGSEA. The germline V and J ends were trimmed by 7 bases and 3 bases, with 9 bases remaining between them. The DNA of the CDR3 is TGCAGCGACAGTGAGGACTATGGCTACACCTTC. The encoded protein is CSDSEDYGYTF.

V is TRBV6-1 and J is TRBJ1-2; possibly TRBD1 for D (5 bases). The ends were cut back, 6 bases at V and 8 bases at J, with 19 bases in the middle. CDR1 is MNHNS and CDR2 is SASEGT in the germline V gene. CDR3 length: 14 amino acids. DNA for the CDR3: TGTGCCAGCAGCAACCTCGGGACCTTAGGAGGCTACACCTTC. Its translation: CASSNLGTLGGYTF.

This clonotype has a count of ten or more. In DNA, the CDR3 is TGTGCCAGCAGTTTAGGACGTTTGGGACAGGCCTACAATGAGCAGTTCTTC. It codes for CASSLGRLGQAYNEQFF. The rearrangement links TRBV27 to TRBJ2-1, with 8 nucleotides matching TRBD1. The CDR3 runs 17 residues. After removal of 2 bases from V and 2 bases from J, the junction contained 8 bases not matched to a gene. Germline-derived CDR1 and CDR2 are MNHEY and SMNVEV (reference sequence).

This clonotype was seen more than once but under ten times. The V gene is TRBV20-1, the J gene TRBJ2-1; D may match TRBD1 or TRBD2 (5 bases each). The CDR3 has 12 amino acids. With 3 bases removed from V and 10 bases from J, the gap between germline ends came to 13 bases. Germline CDR1 is DFQATT and CDR2 is SNEGSKA (reference sequence). CDR3 coding DNA: TGCAGTGCTAGCGGGACCGTACTAGAGCAGTTCTTC. Amino acids: CSASGTVLEQFF.

This clonotype was detected many times. This rearrangement joins TRBV12-3 or TRBV12-4 to TRBJ1-6; D is perhaps TRBD1 (5 bases). This CDR3 is 16 amino acids long. Trimming took off 7 bases at V and 10 bases at J, with 23 bases between the two ends. The CDR3 DNA sequence: TGTGCCAGCACCGAAATGGGGGGAATCTCGGGGTCACCCCTCCACTTT. As protein: CASTEMGGISGSPLHF.

This clonotype appeared a few times. The chain has TRBV19 and TRBJ2-1; D is ambiguous. In germline, CDR1 is LNHDA, CDR2 SQIVND (reference sequence). Trimming pared 5 bases from V and 5 bases from J, leaving 16 bases between. CDR3 length: 15 residues. The CDR3 nucleotides are TGTGCCAGTAGTTCTCGAACCGGACGGAACAATGAGCAGTTCTTC. This sequence encodes CASSSRTGRNNEQFF.

This clonotype came up a few times. The chain recombines TRBV19 with TRBJ2-7, with D perhaps TRBD2 (6 bases). Germline CDR1 and CDR2: LNHDA and SQIVND (reference sequence). Trimming took off 5 bases at V and 4 bases at J, with 12 bases between the two ends. The CDR3 length is 13 residues. DNA for the CDR3: TGTGCCAGTAGTCCCTTTAGCGGATACGAGCAGTACTTC. Amino acid sequence: CASSPFSGYEQYF.

This clonotype was observed at least ten times. This chain joins TRBV2 and TRBJ2-1, with 7 bases identical to TRBD1. CDR1 SNHLY and CDR2 FYNNEI come from the germline V gene. The CDR3 covers 15 residues. V trimming: 6 bases; J trimming: 0 bases; junction bases outside the gene matches: 5. This CDR3 is CASSATGFSYNEQFF. CDR3 in DNA: TGTGCCAGCAGCGCGACAGGGTTCTCCTACAATGAGCAGTTCTTC.

This clonotype has a count of ten or more. In nucleotides, the CDR3 is TGTGCCAGCACCTGGGAAGCTGTCTCCTACAATGAGCAGTTCTTC. Residues: CASTWEAVSYNEQFF. The V gene is TRBV28, the J gene TRBJ2-1, with D unresolved. The CDR3 contains 15 residues. Trimming left V 7 bases short and J 0 bases short, with 13 bases between. From germline, CDR1 is MDHEN and CDR2 SYDVKM.

There are a few counts of this clonotype. The chain carries TRBV14 and TRBJ2-7; the D call may be TRBD1 or TRBD2 (6 bases each). The CDR3 contains 16 residues. CDR1 is SGHDN and CDR2 is FVKESK in the germline V gene. The V end lost 4 bases, the J end lost 3 bases, and 19 bases lay between the germline ends. For the CDR3, the DNA is TGTGCCAGCAGCCCCATCGGGGGCAGGGGCGTCTACGAGCAGTACTTC. This translates into CASSPIGGRGVYEQYF.

This clonotype has a handful of counts. The chain joins TRBV6-1 to TRBJ2-1, with D perhaps matching TRBD2 (6 bases). The CDR3 consists of 13 residues. Germline assignment: CDR1 MNHNS and CDR2 SASEGT. Trimming took off 7 bases at V and 6 bases at J, with 13 bases between the two ends. CDR3 in DNA: TGTGCCAGCAAGGATGGGGGGTCCAATGAGCAGTTCTTC. It encodes CASKDGGSNEQFF.

J is TRBJ1-4 and V is TRBV7-9, with a tentative D call TRBD1 (6 bases). The CDR3 has 15 amino acids. V lost 4 bases, J lost 4 bases, and 13 bases lay in between. CDR1 and CDR2 from the germline V gene are SEHNR and FQNEAQ (reference sequence). The CDR3 region is CASSSPVGGNEKLFF. The DNA for the CDR3 is TGTGCCAGCAGCTCACCAGTAGGGGGTAATGAAAAACTGTTTTTT.

The table lists this clonotype with a few counts. The V and J genes are TRBV6-4 and TRBJ1-1; no firm D call. Germline V gives CDR1 MRHNA, CDR2 SNTAGT. There are 9 residues in the CDR3. The V gene lost 11 bases and the J gene lost 6 bases, with 7 bases spanning the gap. DNA for the CDR3: TGTGCCTTGAAATCTGAAGCTTTCTTT. Protein sequence: CALKSEAFF.

This clonotype has at least ten counts. The gene calls are TRBV20-1 and TRBJ1-1; tentative D call: TRBD1 (6 bases). Trimming removed 1 base at V and 7 bases at J, with 16 bases between. The CDR3 totals 14 residues. Germline V gene lookup returns CDR1 DFQATT and CDR2 SNEGSKA (reference sequence). The CDR3 sequence: CSARGNGGPGEAFF. The CDR3 bases are TGCAGTGCTAGAGGAAATGGGGGGCCGGGTGAAGCTTTCTTT.

Ten or more counts support this clonotype. The V gene is TRBV7-2, the J gene TRBJ2-3; D remains ambiguous. V lost 0 bases and J lost 0, with 13 bases in between. Germline CDR1 and CDR2: SGHTA and FQGNSA. The CDR3 loop spans 17 amino acids. CDR3 nucleotide sequence: TGTGCCAGCAGCTTAGCCAGCCAGACCTCTAGCACAGATACGCAGTATTTT. Its translation is CASSLASQTSSTDTQYF.

As regards this clonotype: One end of the junction does not line up with germline, which may come from a read error. The V call is TRBV11-2, the J call TRBJ2-7; D call uncertain. CDR3 length: 15 amino acids. Germline V gene sequence: CDR1 SGHAT, CDR2 FQNNGV. The CDR3 loop is CASTLYGQPTYEQYF. CDR3 nucleotide sequence: TGTGCCAGCACCTTATATGGGCAGCCAACCTACGAGCAGTACTTC.

This rearrangement joins TRBV6-9 to TRBJ2-2; D unresolved. The CDR3 runs to 13 residues. Trimming removed 1 base at V and 7 bases at J, with 7 bases between. CDR1 and CDR2 (germline): MNHGY, SVAAGI. The CDR3 DNA is TGTGCCAGCAGTTATTGGATTATCGGGGAGCTGTTTTTT. Translating gives CASSYWIIGELFF.

The chain recombines TRBV12-5 with TRBJ1-2; 7 nucleotides align to TRBD1. This CDR3 has 17 amino acids. Germline loops: CDR1 LGHNT, CDR2 FRNRAP. The junction had 9 bases not matched to a gene; V was cut back by 0 bases and J by 2 bases. The CDR3 nucleotides are TGTGCTAGTGGTTTGGTACCCGTGACAGGGTTGAACTATGGCTACACCTTC. As protein: CASGLVPVTGLNYGYTF.

The rearrangement uses TRBV9 and TRBJ2-1, with 8 nucleotides matching TRBD2. This CDR3 spans 16 amino acids. After removal of 3 bases from V and 8 bases from J, the junction contained 13 bases not matched to a gene. Germline V gene sequence: CDR1 SGDLS, CDR2 YYNGEE. CDR3: CASSAREGIAMDEQFF. The CDR3 region has the DNA TGTGCCAGCAGCGCCCGGGAGGGGATAGCGATGGATGAGCAGTTCTTC.

This clonotype was recorded many times. The rearrangement joins TRBV28 to TRBJ1-3, with 10 nucleotides matching TRBD1. Per the germline V gene, CDR1 is MDHEN and CDR2 is SYDVKM. With 6 bases clipped from V and 3 bases from J, the junction kept 5 bases outside the gene matches. The CDR3 has 15 residues. CDR3 loop: CASRRQGASGNTIYF. The CDR3 coding sequence is TGTGCCAGCAGGCGACAGGGGGCAAGTGGAAACACCATATATTTT.

This clonotype was recorded a few times. A read error is likely, as this CDR3 ends without the conserved phenylalanine or tryptophan. The rearrangement joins TRBV2 to TRBJ2-5; 8 nucleotides align to TRBD1. J gave up 2 bases and V 6 bases, and 2 bases lay outside the gene matches. Germline V gene sequence: CDR1 SNHLY, CDR2 FYNNEI. The CDR3 is 13 amino acids. The CDR3 spells CASRGQDQETQYL. In nucleotides, the CDR3 is TGTGCCAGCAGGGGACAGGATCAAGAGACCCAGTACCTC.

The sample holds many counts of this clonotype. The CDR3 here is CASSLELAQSYEQYF. The CDR3 DNA is TGTGCCAGCAGTTTGGAACTAGCGCAAAGCTACGAGCAGTACTTC. This chain uses TRBV12-3 or TRBV12-4 with TRBJ2-7; TRBD2 matches 7 bases. The CDR3 totals 15 residues. With 3 bases clipped from V and 3 bases from J, the junction kept 8 bases outside the gene matches.

The J gene is TRBJ2-3, the V gene TRBV18; D is ambiguous. The CDR3 covers 15 residues. Trimming took 6 bases from V and 0 from J, leaving 13 bases between them. Germline assignment: CDR1 KGHSH and CDR2 LQKENI. Here the CDR3 DNA reads TGTGCCAGCTCTTCCTTTGGAGTTAGCACAGATACGCAGTATTTT. Its translation is CASSSFGVSTDTQYF. Full variable domain (missing parts from reference TRBV18 and TRBJ2-3): NAGVMQNPRHLVRRRGQEARLRCSPMKGHSHVYWYRQLPEEGLKFMVYLQKENIIDESGMPKERFSAEFPKEGPSILRIQQVVRGDSAAYFCASSSFGVSTDTQYFGPGTRLTVL.

Ten or more counts support this clonotype. The V call is TRBV7-9, the J call TRBJ2-4; D is unresolved. The V and J ends lost 5 bases and 0 bases respectively, with 11 bases between them. Germline lookup yields CDR1 SEHNR and CDR2 FQNEAQ (reference sequence). The CDR3 extends over 15 amino acids. The CDR3 nucleotides read TGTGCCAGCAGCGAAAAAGGGATAGCCAAAAACATTCAGTACTTC. Amino acids: CASSEKGIAKNIQYF. Complete variable domain (other parts from reference TRBV7-9 and TRBJ2-4): DTGVSQNPRHKITKRGQNVTFRCDPISEHNRLYWYRQTLGQGPEFLTYFQNEAQLEKSRLLSDRFSAERPKGSFSTLEIQRTEQGDSAMYLCASSEKGIAKNIQYFGAGTRLSVL.

A few counts support this clonotype. The V call is TRBV10-3, the J call TRBJ1-5; TRBD1 might be the D (5 bases). With 7 bases removed from V and 1 base from J, the gap between germline ends came to 8 bases. The CDR3 is 13 residues long. CDR1 and CDR2 from the germline V gene are ENHRY and SYGVKD. The CDR3 reads CAITGGSNQPQHF. In DNA form, the CDR3 reads TGTGCCATCACCGGGGGAAGCAATCAGCCCCAGCATTTT.